This entry features one TCR beta chain sequence. The antigen is undetermined. Use of 60 Vbeta and 13 Jbeta primers characterized the PCR. The repertoire was sequenced with immunoSEQ multiplex PCR; TCRdb's copy has only in-frame clones and lacks some. The specimen's table records around 57,000 clones. The germline gives CDR1 MGHDK, CDR2 SYGVNS. The CDR3 totals 16 residues. After removal of 1 base from V and 1 base from J, the junction contained 2 bases not matched to a gene. The record originates from a study of cytomegalovirus exposure and HLA in healthy donors. Study background: Earlier sequencing of 150 million to 200 million T cells yielded under 120 million unique TCR beta sequences. There were about 86 million unique TCRs (from HLA-typed donors) in an early data release.

Study-level results: There were reportedly fewer N-insertions in an Asian-associated ancestry cluster than the roughly 700-donor mean, in a later analysis. The study carried out a later analysis of TCR beta sequences. It associated roughly 17,000 of them with specific HLA alleles at a false discovery rate of 0.05.

This sequence originates from a woman between 45 and 60 years old in good health and CMV-seropositive. Source material: PBMCs. The rearrangement links TRBV25-1 to TRBJ2-5; 11 nucleotides align to TRBD2. The DNA of the CDR3 is TGTGCCAGCAGTGAATTTGGGACTAGCGGCCAAGAGACCCAGTACTTC. Protein sequence: CASSEFGTSGQETQYF.